This TCR beta chain was identified during a study of CD4 T cells in relation to SARS-CoV-2 and coronaviruses. The repertoire was sequenced with immunoSEQ multiplex PCR; TCRdb's copy has only in-frame clones and lacks some. The sample has some 40,000 clones; approximately 77% are singletons. As regards this clone: Its target is not known.

The sample taken for sequencing was naive CD4+ T cells from PBMCs, cultured in vitro. Subset meaning: naive CD4+ T cells isolated by negative enrichment. This TCR came from an adult with COVID-19.

The DNA for the CDR3 is TGCGCCAGCAGCCCGGTTGTAGGGTCTGGGAACGAGCAGTACTTC. Protein product: CASSPVVGSGNEQYF. V gene TRBV5-1 combines with J gene TRBJ2-7, with D hard to call. The CDR3 extends over 15 amino acids. V shed 4 bases and J shed 5 bases, with 19 bases lying between them. From germline, CDR1 is SGHRS and CDR2 YFSETQ.